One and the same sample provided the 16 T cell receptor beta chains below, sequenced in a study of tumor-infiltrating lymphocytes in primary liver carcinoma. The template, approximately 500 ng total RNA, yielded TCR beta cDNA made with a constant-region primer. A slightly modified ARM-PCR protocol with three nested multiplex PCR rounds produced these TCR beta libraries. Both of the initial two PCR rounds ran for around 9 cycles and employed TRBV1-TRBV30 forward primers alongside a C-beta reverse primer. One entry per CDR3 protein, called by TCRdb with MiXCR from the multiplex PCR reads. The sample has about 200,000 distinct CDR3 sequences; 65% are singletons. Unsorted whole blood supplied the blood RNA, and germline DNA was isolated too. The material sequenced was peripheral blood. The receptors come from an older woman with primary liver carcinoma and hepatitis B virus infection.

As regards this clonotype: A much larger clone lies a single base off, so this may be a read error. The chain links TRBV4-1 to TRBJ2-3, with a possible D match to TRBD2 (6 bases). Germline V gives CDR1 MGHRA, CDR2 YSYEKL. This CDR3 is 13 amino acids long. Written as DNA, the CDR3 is TGCGCCAGCAGCCAAGCTCCGGGAGATATGCAGTATTTT. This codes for CASSQAPGDMQYF.

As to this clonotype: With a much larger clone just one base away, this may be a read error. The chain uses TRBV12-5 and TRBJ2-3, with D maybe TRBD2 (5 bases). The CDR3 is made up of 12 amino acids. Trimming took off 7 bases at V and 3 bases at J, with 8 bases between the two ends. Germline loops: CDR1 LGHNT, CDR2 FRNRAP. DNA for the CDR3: TGTGCTAGTGCGGCGGGTACAGATACGCAGTATTTT. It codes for CASAAGTDTQYF.

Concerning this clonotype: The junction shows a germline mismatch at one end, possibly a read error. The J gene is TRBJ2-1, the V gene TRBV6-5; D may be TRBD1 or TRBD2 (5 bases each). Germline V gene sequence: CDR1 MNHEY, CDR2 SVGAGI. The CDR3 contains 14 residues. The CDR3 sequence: CASSYRDVYDEQFF. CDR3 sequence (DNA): TGTGCCAGCAGTTACCGGGACGTCTACGATGAGCAGTTCTTT.

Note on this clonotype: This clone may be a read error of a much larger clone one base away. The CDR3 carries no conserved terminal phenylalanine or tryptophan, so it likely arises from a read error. For the CDR3, the DNA is TGTGCCAGCACCGCTGGACGAAACACTGAAGCTTTCTTA. Protein: CASTAGRNTEAFL. The chain has TRBV6-1 and TRBJ1-1; D unresolved. With 7 bases removed from V and 2 bases from J, the gap between germline ends came to 11 bases. Germline values: CDR1 MNHNS, CDR2 SASEGT. The CDR3 is made up of 13 amino acids.

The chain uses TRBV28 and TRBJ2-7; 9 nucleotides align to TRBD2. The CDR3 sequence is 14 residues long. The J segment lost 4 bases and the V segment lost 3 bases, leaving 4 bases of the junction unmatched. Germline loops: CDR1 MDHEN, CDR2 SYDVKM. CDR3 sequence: CASSFGAGGYEQYF. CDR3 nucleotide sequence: TGTGCCAGCAGTTTCGGGGCGGGGGGGTACGAGCAGTACTTC.

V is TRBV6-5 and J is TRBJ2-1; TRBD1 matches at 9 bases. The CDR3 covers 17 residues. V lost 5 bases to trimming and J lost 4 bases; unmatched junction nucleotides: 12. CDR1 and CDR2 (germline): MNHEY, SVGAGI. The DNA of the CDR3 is TGTGCCAGCAGTGACCGATCCGGGACAGGGCTATACAATGAGCAGTTCTTC. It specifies CASSDRSGTGLYNEQFF.

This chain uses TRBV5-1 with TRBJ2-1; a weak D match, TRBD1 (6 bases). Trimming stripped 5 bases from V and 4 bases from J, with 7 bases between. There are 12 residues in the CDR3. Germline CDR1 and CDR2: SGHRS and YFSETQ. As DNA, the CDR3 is TGCGCCAGCAGGGACAGATACAATGAGCAGTTCTTC. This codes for CASRDRYNEQFF.

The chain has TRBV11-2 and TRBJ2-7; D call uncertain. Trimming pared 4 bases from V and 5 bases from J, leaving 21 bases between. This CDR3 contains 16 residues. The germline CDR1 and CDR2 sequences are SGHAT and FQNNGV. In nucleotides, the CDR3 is TGTGCCAGCAGCTCCGGATGGCTAGGGATCGTAAACGAGCAGTACTTC. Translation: CASSSGWLGIVNEQYF.

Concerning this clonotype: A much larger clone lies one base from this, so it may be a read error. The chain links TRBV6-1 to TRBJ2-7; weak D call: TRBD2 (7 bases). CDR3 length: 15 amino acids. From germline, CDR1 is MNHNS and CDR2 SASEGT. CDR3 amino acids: CVSSEIPGAGAEQYF. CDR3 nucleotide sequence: TGTGTCAGCAGTGAAATCCCAGGGGCGGGGGCCGAGCAGTACTTC.

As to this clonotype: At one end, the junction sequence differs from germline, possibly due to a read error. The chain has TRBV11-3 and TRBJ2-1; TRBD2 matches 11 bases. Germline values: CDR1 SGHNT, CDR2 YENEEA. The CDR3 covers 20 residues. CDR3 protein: CAGSRRLAGRFLISYNEQFF. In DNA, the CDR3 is TGTGCCGGCAGTCGACGACTAGCGGGACGATTTTTAATCTCCTACAATGAGCAGTTCTTC.

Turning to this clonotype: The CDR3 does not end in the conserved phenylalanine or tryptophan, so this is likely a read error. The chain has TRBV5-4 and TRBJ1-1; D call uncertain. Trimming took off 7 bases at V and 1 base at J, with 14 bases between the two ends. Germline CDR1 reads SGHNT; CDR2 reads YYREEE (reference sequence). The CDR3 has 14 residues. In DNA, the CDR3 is TGTGCCAGCGGCACCACTTCAGGGAACACTGAAGCTTTCCTT. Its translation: CASGTTSGNTEAFL.

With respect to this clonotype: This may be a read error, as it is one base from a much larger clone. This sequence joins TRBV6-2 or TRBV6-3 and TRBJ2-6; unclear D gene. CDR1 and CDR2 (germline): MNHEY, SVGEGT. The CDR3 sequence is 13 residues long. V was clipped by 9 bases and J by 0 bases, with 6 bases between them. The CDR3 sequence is CASPDSGANVLTF. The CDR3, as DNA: TGTGCCAGTCCGGACTCTGGGGCCAACGTCCTGACTTTC.

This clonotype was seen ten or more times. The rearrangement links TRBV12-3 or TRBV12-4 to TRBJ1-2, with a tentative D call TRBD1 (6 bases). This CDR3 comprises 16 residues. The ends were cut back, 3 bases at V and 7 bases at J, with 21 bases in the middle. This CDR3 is CASSFWGAHTSRGYTF. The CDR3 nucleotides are TGTGCCAGCAGTTTTTGGGGGGCGCATACCTCCCGTGGCTACACCTTC.

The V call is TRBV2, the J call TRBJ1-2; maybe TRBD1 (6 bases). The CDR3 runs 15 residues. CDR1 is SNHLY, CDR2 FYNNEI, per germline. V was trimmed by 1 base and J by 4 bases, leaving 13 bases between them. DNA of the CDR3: TGTGCCAGCAGTGAAGGGGGGCAGGGACTCTATGGCTACACCTTC. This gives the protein CASSEGGQGLYGYTF.

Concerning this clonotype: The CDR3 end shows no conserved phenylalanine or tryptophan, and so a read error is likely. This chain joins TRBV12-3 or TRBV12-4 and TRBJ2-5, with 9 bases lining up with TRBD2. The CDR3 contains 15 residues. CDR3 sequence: CAISLSGSGKETQYL. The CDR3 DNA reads TGTGCCATCAGTCTTAGCGGGAGCGGTAAGGAGACCCAGTACCTC.

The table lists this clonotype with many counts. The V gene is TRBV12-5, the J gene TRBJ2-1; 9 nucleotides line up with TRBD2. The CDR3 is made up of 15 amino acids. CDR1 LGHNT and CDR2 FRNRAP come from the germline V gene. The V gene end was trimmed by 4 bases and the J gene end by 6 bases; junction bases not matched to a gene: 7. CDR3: CASGSRLADLNEQFF. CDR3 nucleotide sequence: TGTGCTAGTGGTTCACGACTAGCGGACCTCAATGAGCAGTTCTTC.